A selection of T cell receptor beta chains follows, all from one sample in a study of blood T cell repertoires in COVID-19. TCRdb's copy holds only in-frame clones and misses some; the assay was immunoSEQ multiplex PCR. This sample has a few hundred thousand clones, with just under 90% found just once. Material for sequencing was peripheral blood. Receptors were obtained from a woman aged 40 to 50 with acute or convalescent COVID-19. CDR3s include the opening cysteine and the closing phenylalanine or tryptophan. D genes are given only for firm matches. Size is stated for part of the rows, as once, few or many counts, or as a class when the clone is expanded.

TRBV6-5	TRBJ2-5	NA	TRBD2	CASSYSGGGYPETQYF	TGTGCCAGCAGTTACTCCGGCGGGGGGTATCCAGAGACCCAGTACTTC
TRBV6-5	TRBJ2-5	NA	TRBD1	CASTRTGGHETQYF	TGTGCCAGCACCCGGACAGGGGGGCATGAGACCCAGTACTTC
TRBV18	TRBJ2-3	NA	TRBD1	CASYTGTGDTDTQYF	TGTGCCAGCTACACCGGGACAGGGGACACAGATACGCAGTATTTT
TRBV27	TRBJ1-1	NA	NA	CASSLSFVAEAFF	TGTGCCAGCAGTTTATCGTTCGTAGCTGAAGCTTTCTTT
TRBV5-1	TRBJ2-3	NA	TRBD2	CASSFSSGVTTDTQYF	TGCGCCAGCAGCTTCTCTAGCGGGGTGACCACAGATACGCAGTATTTT
TRBV11-2	TRBJ2-3	once	TRBD2	CASSLLAGGFATDTQYF	TGTGCCAGCAGCTTGTTGGCGGGGGGGTTTGCAACAGATACGCAGTATTTT
TRBV6-4	TRBJ1-5	NA	NA	CASSESGAGQPQHF	TGTGCCAGCAGTGAGTCAGGGGCCGGGCAGCCCCAGCATTTT
TRBV5-1	TRBJ1-2	NA	TRBD1	CASSPKGDRWTNYGYTF	TGCGCCAGCAGCCCCAAGGGGGACAGGTGGACTAACTATGGCTACACCTTC
TRBV30	TRBJ1-1	NA	NA	CAASPGIGTEAFF	TGTGCCGCAAGTCCGGGGATAGGAACTGAAGCTTTCTTT
TRBV5-1	TRBJ1-4	few	NA	CASSLGDTLSNEKLFF	TGCGCCAGCAGCTTGGGTGACACCCTTTCTAATGAAAAACTGTTTTTT
TRBV28	TRBJ1-2	few	NA	CASSLPGEFNYGYTF	TGTGCCAGCAGTTTACCAGGGGAGTTTAACTATGGCTACACCTTC
TRBV6-4	TRBJ1-2	NA	NA	CASRQTREANYGYTF	TGTGCCAGCAGACAGACCAGGGAAGCCAACTATGGCTACACCTTC
TRBV19	TRBJ1-2	NA	NA	CASSIPLGHGYTF	TGTGCCAGTAGTATTCCCCTTGGGCATGGCTACACCTTC
TRBV4-1	TRBJ1-1	NA	NA	CASSPRLGGGNTEAFF	TGCGCCAGCAGCCCCCGCCTGGGGGGAGGGAACACTGAAGCTTTCTTT
TRBV12-5	TRBJ1-4	NA	TRBD1	CASGPGQGGEKLFF	TGTGCTAGTGGTCCAGGACAGGGGGGTGAAAAACTGTTTTTT